These T cell receptor beta chains were read from a single sample in a study of blood T cell repertoires in COVID-19. Assay: immunoSEQ multiplex PCR; the TCRdb copy retains only in-frame clones and omits some. The data show some 200,000 clones, 85% to 95% seen once. Sequencing used peripheral blood. These receptors all come from a man aged 30 to 45 with COVID-19, enrolled during active disease. Both conserved end residues are part of each CDR3. Each record gives: CDR3 protein, CDR3 DNA, D gene, clone size, V gene, J gene. A D gene is named only where the DNA matches it firmly. Clone size appears in some rows only: once, few, many, or a class for an expanded clone.

cdr3_aa: CASSLSPEEDTEAFF; cdr3_nt: TGTGCCAGCAGCTTATCACCAGAGGAGGACACTGAAGCTTTCTTT; d_call: -; clone_size: -; v_call: TRBV7-3; j_call: TRBJ1-1
cdr3_aa: CASSSETRIKTANEQFF; cdr3_nt: TGCGCCAGCAGCTCGGAGACTAGAATTAAGACTGCCAATGAGCAGTTCTTC; d_call: -; clone_size: once; v_call: TRBV5-1; j_call: TRBJ2-1
cdr3_aa: CASSSGLADSYEQYF; cdr3_nt: TGTGCCAGCAGTTCCGGACTAGCAGACTCCTACGAGCAGTACTTC; d_call: TRBD2; clone_size: -; v_call: TRBV9; j_call: TRBJ2-7
cdr3_aa: CASSPLSGTGIYEQYF; cdr3_nt: TGCGCCAGCAGCCCGCTTTCCGGGACAGGGATCTACGAGCAGTACTTC; d_call: TRBD1; clone_size: -; v_call: TRBV5-1; j_call: TRBJ2-7
cdr3_aa: CSASIPGLAGGRLGEKTQYF; cdr3_nt: TGCAGTGCTAGTATCCCGGGACTAGCGGGGGGGCGATTAGGGGAGAAGACCCAGTACTTC; d_call: TRBD2; clone_size: -; v_call: TRBV20-1; j_call: TRBJ2-5
cdr3_aa: CASSQGLAYTQYF; cdr3_nt: TGTGCCAGCAGCCAGGGACTAGCATATACGCAGTATTTT; d_call: TRBD2; clone_size: -; v_call: TRBV3-1/TRBV3-2; j_call: TRBJ2-3
cdr3_aa: CASRGSVGNIQYF; cdr3_nt: TGTGCCAGTAGGGGAAGCGTGGGAAACATTCAGTACTTC; d_call: -; clone_size: -; v_call: TRBV27; j_call: TRBJ2-4
cdr3_aa: CASSLGSLGGAVDTQYF; cdr3_nt: TGTGCCAGCAGCTTAGGTTCACTGGGCGGGGCGGTAGATACGCAGTATTTT; d_call: -; clone_size: once; v_call: TRBV7-6; j_call: TRBJ2-3
cdr3_aa: CSASRGSEQYF; cdr3_nt: TGCAGTGCTAGTAGGGGGAGCGAGCAGTACTTC; d_call: -; clone_size: -; v_call: TRBV20-1; j_call: TRBJ2-7
cdr3_aa: CASSFGLAGGVNTGELFF; cdr3_nt: TGTGCCAGCAGCTTCGGACTAGCGGGGGGCGTTAACACCGGGGAGCTGTTTTTT; d_call: TRBD2; clone_size: -; v_call: TRBV5-4; j_call: TRBJ2-2
cdr3_aa: CASSTSRTGDGYTF; cdr3_nt: TGTGCCAGTAGTACGTCCCGGACAGGGGACGGCTACACCTTC; d_call: TRBD1; clone_size: -; v_call: TRBV6-5; j_call: TRBJ1-2
cdr3_aa: CASSLAVASGTYEQYF; cdr3_nt: TGCGCCAGCAGCTTGGCCGTCGCTAGCGGGACCTACGAGCAGTACTTC; d_call: TRBD2; clone_size: -; v_call: TRBV5-1; j_call: TRBJ2-7
cdr3_aa: CASSQWTPGSGKETQYF; cdr3_nt: TGCGCCAGCAGCCAATGGACCCCTGGCAGCGGGAAAGAGACCCAGTACTTC; d_call: TRBD2; clone_size: -; v_call: TRBV4-1; j_call: TRBJ2-5
cdr3_aa: CASSVEIGTGGKRHYGYTF; cdr3_nt: TGTGCCAGCAGCGTAGAGATAGGGACAGGGGGGAAACGACACTATGGCTACACCTTC; d_call: TRBD1; clone_size: -; v_call: TRBV9; j_call: TRBJ1-2
cdr3_aa: CASSNGGSEAFF; cdr3_nt: TGTGCCAGCAGCAATGGGGGGTCTGAAGCTTTCTTT; d_call: -; clone_size: -; v_call: TRBV5-4; j_call: TRBJ1-1
cdr3_aa: CASSYNGHGNTEAFF; cdr3_nt: TGTGCCAGCAGTTACAACGGACACGGGAACACTGAAGCTTTCTTT; d_call: -; clone_size: -; v_call: TRBV6-5; j_call: TRBJ1-1
cdr3_aa: CASSERDRGKDNSPLHF; cdr3_nt: TGTGCCAGCAGTGAACGGGACAGGGGTAAAGATAATTCACCCCTCCACTTT; d_call: TRBD1; clone_size: -; v_call: TRBV25-1; j_call: TRBJ1-6
cdr3_aa: CASSQELIAGANYYNEQFF; cdr3_nt: TGCGCCAGCAGCCAAGAATTAATAGCGGGGGCCAACTACTACAATGAGCAGTTCTTC; d_call: TRBD2; clone_size: -; v_call: TRBV4-1; j_call: TRBJ2-1
cdr3_aa: CASRRNRVNTGELFF; cdr3_nt: TGTGCCAGCAGGCGGAACAGGGTGAACACCGGGGAGCTGTTTTTT; d_call: -; clone_size: -; v_call: TRBV27; j_call: TRBJ2-2
cdr3_aa: CSASLPGTGGRQPQHF; cdr3_nt: TGCAGTGCTAGTCTCCCCGGGACAGGGGGCAGGCAGCCCCAGCATTTT; d_call: TRBD1; clone_size: -; v_call: TRBV20-1; j_call: TRBJ1-5
cdr3_aa: CASSTDPGTGDRGYTF; cdr3_nt: TGTGCCAGTAGCACTGACCCCGGGACAGGGGATAGAGGCTACACCTTC; d_call: TRBD1; clone_size: -; v_call: TRBV19; j_call: TRBJ1-2
cdr3_aa: CASSSTALAAAHEQYF; cdr3_nt: TGTGCCAGCAGCTCAACGGCACTAGCGGCAGCGCACGAGCAGTACTTC; d_call: TRBD2; clone_size: -; v_call: TRBV7-2; j_call: TRBJ2-7
cdr3_aa: CASSPGTGGFNYGYTF; cdr3_nt: TGCGCCAGCAGCCCGGGGACAGGGGGGTTTAACTATGGCTACACCTTC; d_call: TRBD1; clone_size: -; v_call: TRBV5-1; j_call: TRBJ1-2
cdr3_aa: CASSEEGAGNTEAFF; cdr3_nt: TGTGCCAGCAGTGAGGAGGGGGCTGGGAACACTGAAGCTTTCTTT; d_call: TRBD1; clone_size: -; v_call: TRBV6-1; j_call: TRBJ1-1
cdr3_aa: CASSEVRGAEAFF; cdr3_nt: TGTGCCAGCAGTGAAGTTCGGGGGGCTGAAGCTTTCTTT; d_call: -; clone_size: -; v_call: TRBV2; j_call: TRBJ1-1
cdr3_aa: CASSLTGGLYGYTF; cdr3_nt: TGTGCCAGCAGCTTGACAGGGGGCCTCTATGGCTACACCTTC; d_call: TRBD1; clone_size: -; v_call: TRBV5-4; j_call: TRBJ1-2
cdr3_aa: CASIRGNYGYTF; cdr3_nt: TGTGCCAGCATTCGGGGGAACTATGGCTACACCTTC; d_call: -; clone_size: -; v_call: TRBV2; j_call: TRBJ1-2
cdr3_aa: CASSLVGAAEETQYF; cdr3_nt: TGTGCCAGCAGCTTGGTGGGGGCCGCAGAGGAGACCCAGTACTTC; d_call: -; clone_size: -; v_call: TRBV5-6; j_call: TRBJ2-5
cdr3_aa: CASKPESSYNSPLHF; cdr3_nt: TGCGCCAGCAAGCCCGAGAGCTCCTATAATTCACCCCTCCACTTT; d_call: -; clone_size: -; v_call: TRBV5-1; j_call: TRBJ1-6
cdr3_aa: CASREDSGYGYTF; cdr3_nt: TGTGCCAGCAGGGAGGACAGTGGATATGGCTACACCTTC; d_call: -; clone_size: -; v_call: TRBV12-3/TRBV12-4; j_call: TRBJ1-2
cdr3_aa: CASSLAGGAYGYTF; cdr3_nt: TGTGCCAGCAGCTTAGCTGGGGGGGCCTATGGCTACACCTTC; d_call: -; clone_size: -; v_call: TRBV11-2; j_call: TRBJ1-2
cdr3_aa: CASSETAYNEQFF; cdr3_nt: TGTGCCAGCAGTGAAACAGCCTACAATGAGCAGTTCTTC; d_call: -; clone_size: -; v_call: TRBV25-1; j_call: TRBJ2-1
cdr3_aa: CASSEDGGDTQYF; cdr3_nt: TGTGCCAGCAGTGAAGATGGGGGGGATACGCAGTATTTT; d_call: -; clone_size: -; v_call: TRBV6-1; j_call: TRBJ2-3
cdr3_aa: CASSPDRGQLYGYTF; cdr3_nt: TGTGCCAGCAGTCCTGACAGGGGGCAGTTGTATGGCTACACCTTC; d_call: TRBD1; clone_size: -; v_call: TRBV6-5; j_call: TRBJ1-2
cdr3_aa: CASSLTGGPSRDTEAFF; cdr3_nt: TGCGCCAGCAGCTTAACAGGGGGCCCCTCAAGGGACACTGAAGCTTTCTTT; d_call: TRBD1; clone_size: once; v_call: TRBV5-1; j_call: TRBJ1-1
cdr3_aa: CASSPRQGGSGELFF; cdr3_nt: TGTGCCAGCAGTCCCAGACAGGGAGGATCCGGGGAGCTGTTTTTT; d_call: -; clone_size: -; v_call: TRBV6-5; j_call: TRBJ2-2
cdr3_aa: CASSKALTKTSGGLYEQYF; cdr3_nt: TGTGCCAGCAGCAAAGCGCTAACTAAGACTAGCGGGGGCCTTTACGAGCAGTACTTC; d_call: -; clone_size: -; v_call: TRBV21-1; j_call: TRBJ2-7
cdr3_aa: CASSPGQGAWGETQYF; cdr3_nt: TGTGCCAGCAGCCCCGGACAGGGGGCTTGGGGAGAGACCCAGTACTTC; d_call: TRBD1; clone_size: -; v_call: TRBV9; j_call: TRBJ2-5
cdr3_aa: CASSLEGGTNEKLFF; cdr3_nt: TGTGCCAGCAGCTTAGAAGGAGGAACTAATGAAAAACTGTTTTTT; d_call: -; clone_size: -; v_call: TRBV7-7; j_call: TRBJ1-4
cdr3_aa: CASSLGLSQPQHF; cdr3_nt: TGTGCCAGCAGTTTGGGGCTGTCTCAGCCCCAGCATTTT; d_call: -; clone_size: -; v_call: TRBV12-3/TRBV12-4; j_call: TRBJ1-5
cdr3_aa: CASSSSQSEAFF; cdr3_nt: TGCGCCAGCAGCTCGTCCCAGTCTGAAGCTTTCTTT; d_call: -; clone_size: once; v_call: TRBV5-1; j_call: TRBJ1-1
cdr3_aa: CASSDRGRTDTQYF; cdr3_nt: TGTGCCAGCAGCGACAGGGGGCGGACAGATACGCAGTATTTT; d_call: TRBD1; clone_size: -; v_call: TRBV11-2; j_call: TRBJ2-3
cdr3_aa: CASSQIAGSPYREQFF; cdr3_nt: TGCGCCAGCAGCCAAATAGCGGGGTCGCCTTACCGGGAGCAGTTCTTC; d_call: TRBD2; clone_size: once; v_call: TRBV4-1; j_call: TRBJ2-1
cdr3_aa: CASRGGQGAVNEQYF; cdr3_nt: TGTGCCAGCAGGGGGGGACAGGGGGCCGTTAACGAGCAGTACTTC; d_call: TRBD1; clone_size: -; v_call: TRBV6-5; j_call: TRBJ2-7
cdr3_aa: CAISDERGISSYEQYF; cdr3_nt: TGTGCCATCAGTGACGAACGCGGGATCAGCTCCTACGAGCAGTACTTC; d_call: -; clone_size: once; v_call: TRBV10-3; j_call: TRBJ2-7
cdr3_aa: CASSPDRDYGYTF; cdr3_nt: TGTGCCAGCAGCCCGGACAGGGACTATGGCTACACCTTC; d_call: TRBD1; clone_size: few; v_call: TRBV7-3; j_call: TRBJ1-2
cdr3_aa: CASTLLGMNTEAFF; cdr3_nt: TGTGCCAGCACTCTTCTCGGGATGAACACTGAAGCTTTCTTT; d_call: -; clone_size: -; v_call: TRBV6-5; j_call: TRBJ1-1
cdr3_aa: CASSSGTVGDTQYF; cdr3_nt: TGTGCCAGCAGCTCCGGGACAGTGGGAGATACGCAGTATTTT; d_call: TRBD1; clone_size: -; v_call: TRBV7-3; j_call: TRBJ2-3
cdr3_aa: CASSLSQSNQPQHF; cdr3_nt: TGTGCCAGCAGCTTAAGTCAGAGCAATCAGCCCCAGCATTTT; d_call: -; clone_size: -; v_call: TRBV7-2; j_call: TRBJ1-5
cdr3_aa: CASSSRQWGSSYNEQFF; cdr3_nt: TGCGCCAGCAGCTCCCGACAGTGGGGAAGCTCCTACAATGAGCAGTTCTTC; d_call: -; clone_size: -; v_call: TRBV5-1; j_call: TRBJ2-1
cdr3_aa: CASSLGQGFVDEKLFF; cdr3_nt: TGCGCCAGCAGCTTGGGACAGGGCTTTGTGGATGAAAAACTGTTTTTT; d_call: TRBD1; clone_size: -; v_call: TRBV5-1; j_call: TRBJ1-4
cdr3_aa: CASSMEAGAPLGELFF; cdr3_nt: TGTGCCAGTAGTATGGAAGCGGGGGCCCCTTTGGGGGAGCTGTTTTTT; d_call: TRBD2; clone_size: -; v_call: TRBV19; j_call: TRBJ2-2